This T cell receptor beta chain is drawn from a study of blood T cell repertoires in COVID-19. Study background: Acute and convalescent COVID-19 specimens originated in the United States, Italy and Spain.

All enrollees were about 18 to 90 years old and from around 25 US areas. Self-reported history from a screening survey and questionnaire set each donor's cohort. Germline V gives CDR1 MNHEY, CDR2 SVGEGT. Between the trimmed V and J ends, which lost 8 bases and 3 bases, there was a span of 32 bases. The CDR3 contains 20 residues. In the authors' methods: Amplification of reference gene primers provided the estimated nucleated cell counts. Clones were read by immunoSEQ multiplex PCR, and TCRdb kept only the in-frame ones, dropping some. That table furnishes V, J and clone size, whereas the DNA furnished D and trimming. Here the sample spans approximately 500,000 clones, 88% being singletons.

Material: PBMCs or T cells enriched from blood (not recorded which). V is TRBV6-2 or TRBV6-3 and J is TRBJ2-1; D is possibly TRBD2 (6 bases). The receptor comes from a woman between 35 and 50 years old who had recovered from COVID-19. The CDR3 reads CASGLHGTLTGRRRYNEQFF. DNA of the CDR3: TGTGCCAGCGGCCTTCACGGGACTCTAACCGGGAGACGGCGCTACAATGAGCAGTTCTTC.